This T cell receptor (beta chain) was found in a study of PD-1 blockade in classical Hodgkin lymphoma. Study results and limitations: Similar baseline diversity was found in complete responders and newly diagnosed patients.

Unmatched junction bases numbered 9, after V lost 5 bases and J lost 2 bases. Germline V gene sequence: CDR1 SQVTM, CDR2 ANQGSEA. This CDR3 contains 15 residues. This table comes from immunoSEQ multiplex PCR, and its TCRdb copy is limited to in-frame clones, with some not included. The data show 40,000 to 65,000 clones, with around nine tenths seen just once and approximately 6.8% held by the top ten. A remark on this clone: The target antigen is unknown.

Sample time point: cycle 4 day 1 (C4D1), after six to seven weeks of nivolumab. Autologous stem cell transplantation was followed by relapse in every patient, and brentuximab vedotin exposure varied. Under best response, outcomes were complete response, partial response or progressive disease. The genes are TRBV29-1 and TRBJ2-7; 10 bases are shared with TRBD2. The sample here was peripheral blood mononuclear cells (PBMCs), taken before the fourth cycle of nivolumab. The sequence was obtained from a human donor with classical Hodgkin lymphoma. The CDR3 sequence is CSVFVSGRAAYEQYF. The CDR3 coding sequence is TGCAGCGTTTTCGTCAGCGGGAGGGCCGCCTACGAGCAGTACTTC.